One and the same sample provided the 26 T cell receptor beta chains below, sequenced in a study of cytomegalovirus exposure and HLA in healthy donors. Primers included in the PCR were 60 Vbeta and 13 Jbeta primers. Produced via immunoSEQ multiplex PCR; TCRdb's table is partial and in-frame only. The sample consists of roughly 110,000 clones, approximately 83% of them appearing once. The sequenced material came from PBMCs. The receptors were gathered from a woman aged 18-30 years in good health and CMV-seronegative.

This clone came up once. J is TRBJ2-3 and V is TRBV5-1; 11 bases are shared with TRBD1. Germline CDR1 and CDR2: SGHRS and YFSETQ. The CDR3 is 17 residues long. Trimming at V came to 4 bases and at J to 4 bases, leaving 11 bases not matched to a gene. CDR3 sequence: CASSLTVGTGGADTQYF. DNA of the CDR3: TGCGCCAGCAGCCTTACGGTCGGGACAGGGGGTGCAGATACGCAGTATTTT.

The V call is TRBV5-1, the J call TRBJ2-3; 10 bases match TRBD2. There are 19 residues in the CDR3. The J segment lost 0 bases and the V segment lost 1 base, leaving 11 bases of the junction unmatched. Germline V gene sequence: CDR1 SGHRS, CDR2 YFSETQ. CDR3 amino acids: CASSLSHASGSSSTDTQYF. Written as DNA, the CDR3 is TGCGCCAGCAGCTTGTCCCACGCTAGCGGGAGTTCCAGCACAGATACGCAGTATTTT.

This clone came up once. This chain uses TRBV28 with TRBJ2-7; 11 bases are shared with TRBD1. Germline loops: CDR1 MDHEN, CDR2 SYDVKM. With 6 bases clipped from V and 2 bases from J, the junction kept 6 bases outside the gene matches. This CDR3 has 15 residues. Here the CDR3 reads CASSRGTGGTYEQYF. The CDR3 DNA is TGTGCCAGCAGCCGCGGGACAGGGGGAACCTACGAGCAGTACTTC.

The gene calls are TRBV27 and TRBJ2-2; 9 nucleotides align to TRBD2. The CDR3 runs 17 residues. The V and J ends lost 3 bases and 7 bases, in that order; junction bases with no gene match: 12. Per germline, CDR1 MNHEY and CDR2 SMNVEV (reference sequence). The CDR3 DNA follows: TGTGCCAGCAGTTTTAGATTAGCGGGAGATGGGGTCGGGGAGCTGTTTTTT. This encodes CASSFRLAGDGVGELFF.

This chain connects TRBV4-3 to TRBJ2-1; 8 bases line up with TRBD1. V gave up 3 bases and J gave up 6 bases; unmatched junction bases: 4. This CDR3 is built from 14 residues. The germline V gene encodes CDR1 LGHNA and CDR2 YSLEER. CDR3 sequence: CASSHRQGTNEQFF. DNA of the CDR3: TGCGCCAGCAGCCACAGACAGGGGACCAATGAGCAGTTCTTC.

As regards this clone: The junction departs from germline at one end; a sequencing error may be responsible. Other nucleotide sequences in the sample specify the same CDR3. This chain joins TRBV5-1 and TRBJ1-1, with 7 bases aligning to TRBD1. This CDR3 has 14 residues. CDR1 and CDR2 from the germline V gene are SGHRS and YFSETQ. The CDR3 loop is CASSRQGQEAEAFF. CDR3 bases: TGCGCTAGCAGCAGGCAAGGACAGGAGGCTGAAGCTTTCTTT.

This chain connects TRBV19 to TRBJ1-3; D remains unclear. The CDR3 contains 14 residues. The ends were cut back, 1 base at V and 4 bases at J, with 8 bases in the middle. In germline, CDR1 is LNHDA, CDR2 SQIVND (reference sequence). Written as DNA, the CDR3 is TGTGCCAGTAGTATAGTGGCAGCGGGAAACACCATATATTTT. It translates to CASSIVAAGNTIYF.

The genes are TRBV15 and TRBJ2-2; 8 bases fit TRBD2. The CDR3 spans 14 residues. CDR1 and CDR2 (germline): LNHNV, YYDKDF (reference sequence). V lost 3 bases, J lost 3 bases, and 0 bases stayed unmatched. The CDR3 sequence is CATSRGLDTGELFF. In DNA, the CDR3 is TGTGCCACCAGCAGGGGACTAGACACCGGGGAGCTGTTTTTT.

As to this clone: This same CDR3 is encoded by further DNA sequences in the sample. The rearrangement links TRBV7-9 to TRBJ1-6; D is ambiguous. The V gene lost 4 bases and the J gene lost 7 bases, with 5 bases spanning the gap. Germline V gene data show CDR1 as SEHNR and CDR2 as FQNEAQ (reference sequence). CDR3 size: 12 residues. The CDR3 is CASSSLNSPLHF. DNA of the CDR3: TGTGCCAGCAGCTCACTAAATTCACCCCTCCACTTT.

The chain carries TRBV7-9 and TRBJ1-5; 10 nucleotides agree with TRBD1. The germline gives CDR1 SEHNR, CDR2 FQNEAQ (reference sequence). The CDR3 has 19 amino acids. V lost 3 bases to trimming and J lost 0 bases; unmatched junction nucleotides: 11. As DNA, the CDR3 is TGTGCCAGCAGCTTCACATCCGGGACAGGGGCCCATAGCAATCAGCCCCAGCATTTT. Encoded protein: CASSFTSGTGAHSNQPQHF.

J is TRBJ2-7 and V is TRBV4-1; weak D call: TRBD1 (6 bases). The length of the CDR3 is 14 residues. Germline V CDR1 and CDR2: MGHRA, YSYEKL. With 5 bases removed from V and 2 bases from J, the gap between germline ends came to 13 bases. In DNA, the CDR3 is TGCGCCAGCAGCTCCAGACAGGCCGCCTACGAGCAGTACTTC. Residues: CASSSRQAAYEQYF.

The chain recombines TRBV6-5 with TRBJ1-6, with 8 bases that match TRBD1. The germline V gene encodes CDR1 MNHEY and CDR2 SVGAGI. This CDR3 contains 15 residues. V shed 5 bases, J shed 5 bases, and the junction held 5 bases outside the gene matches. CDR3 coding DNA: TGTGCCAGCAGTCTGGACAGGGACCATAATTCACCCCTCCACTTT. The encoded protein is CASSLDRDHNSPLHF.

This clone was observed a few times. This sequence joins TRBV6-1 and TRBJ1-1, with TRBD1 as a possible D gene (5 bases). The CDR3 is made up of 13 amino acids. Germline V lookup: CDR1 MNHNS, CDR2 SASEGT. The V end lost 10 bases, the J end lost 3 bases, and 15 bases lay between the germline ends. The CDR3 DNA is TGTGCCACCTCCAGGGAGGAGCACACTGAAGCTTTCTTT. Residues: CATSREEHTEAFF.

The chain combines TRBV25-1 with TRBJ2-1; 7 bases agree with TRBD2. V lost 8 bases and J lost 1; bases outside the gene matches: 8. The CDR3 sequence is 15 residues long. CDR1 is MGHDK, CDR2 SYGVNS, per germline. This CDR3 is CASETREDSYNEQFF. The CDR3 DNA is TGTGCCAGCGAAACACGGGAGGATTCCTACAATGAGCAGTTCTTC.

The chain uses TRBV4-3 and TRBJ2-1; the D gene is possibly TRBD1 (5 bases). The CDR3 loop spans 15 amino acids. Germline V gene sequence: CDR1 LGHNA, CDR2 YSLEER. Trimming left V 1 base short and J 2 bases short, with 9 bases between. The DNA for the CDR3 is TGCGCCAGCAGCCAAGGCCAGGGCACCTACAATGAGCAGTTCTTC. This sequence encodes CASSQGQGTYNEQFF.

The chain uses TRBV28 and TRBJ2-7; 7 bases agree with TRBD1. This CDR3 comprises 14 residues. Unmatched junction bases numbered 6, after V lost 5 bases and J lost 2 bases. The germline V gene encodes CDR1 MDHEN and CDR2 SYDVKM. This CDR3 reads CASSRDSLPYEQYF. CDR3 in DNA: TGTGCCAGCAGTCGGGACAGCCTTCCCTACGAGCAGTACTTC.

This chain's CDR3 is CASSWGGGGEKLFF. The CDR3 region has the DNA TGTGCCAGCAGCTGGGGGGGTGGCGGTGAAAAACTGTTTTTT. The V and J genes are TRBV7-2 and TRBJ1-4; the D gene is possibly TRBD1 (5 bases). V lost 4 bases and J 7 bases, leaving 13 bases between the germline ends. Germline-derived CDR1 and CDR2 are SGHTA and FQGNSA. The CDR3 contains 14 residues.

V is TRBV2 and J is TRBJ1-1, with 8 bases identical to TRBD1. The CDR3 runs to 12 residues. V shed 10 bases, J shed 8 bases, and the junction held 9 bases outside the gene matches. Germline V lookup: CDR1 SNHLY, CDR2 FYNNEI. The CDR3 DNA reads as TGTGCCAACACGAGTCGGACAGGGGAAGCTTTCTTT. Translated: CANTSRTGEAFF.

The gene calls are TRBV11-2 and TRBJ2-2; perhaps TRBD1 as D (5 bases). The CDR3 is made up of 14 amino acids. The germline CDR1 and CDR2 sequences are SGHAT and FQNNGV. The V end lost 5 bases, the J end lost 1 base, and 8 bases lay between the germline ends. The CDR3 reads CASSLGQNTGELFF. The CDR3 DNA follows: TGTGCCAGCAGCCTAGGACAGAACACCGGGGAGCTGTTTTTT.

The chain links TRBV20-1 to TRBJ2-7, with no clear D. The CDR3 consists of 10 residues. The V gene lost 1 base and the J gene lost 7 bases, with 5 bases spanning the gap. Germline V gene lookup returns CDR1 DFQATT and CDR2 SNEGSKA (reference sequence). CDR3 sequence (DNA): TGCAGTGCTAGAGCGACAGAGCAGTACGTC. Its translation: CSARATEQYV.

This clone was seen more than once but under ten times. The chain carries TRBV6-1 and TRBJ1-3; D remains ambiguous. Trimming removed 3 bases from V and 0 bases from J, with 12 bases in between. From germline, CDR1 is MNHNS and CDR2 SASEGT. This CDR3 region has 16 residues. CDR3 loop: CASSDDTVFSGNTIYF. The CDR3 coding sequence is TGTGCCAGCAGTGATGATACAGTTTTCTCTGGAAACACCATATATTTT.

The chain uses TRBV18 and TRBJ2-1, with D unclear. CDR1 is KGHSH, CDR2 LQKENI, per germline. V was trimmed by 3 bases and J by 6 bases, leaving 9 bases between them. CDR3 length: 13 amino acids. CDR3: CASSPSPSNEQFF. CDR3 DNA sequence: TGTGCCAGCTCACCCTCGCCCAGCAATGAGCAGTTCTTC.

This sequence joins TRBV19 and TRBJ1-4, with 8 bases aligning to TRBD1. The CDR3 contains 16 residues. Trimming took 4 bases from V and 8 from J; bases not matched to a gene: 12. Germline values: CDR1 LNHDA, CDR2 SQIVND (reference sequence). The chain's CDR3 is CASSTSGGQGREKLFF. The CDR3 region has the DNA TGTGCCAGTAGTACATCCGGCGGACAGGGCCGGGAAAAACTGTTTTTT.

V and J are TRBV7-9 and TRBJ1-1, with D perhaps TRBD1 (5 bases). Germline CDR1 is SEHNR and CDR2 is FQNEAQ (reference sequence). This CDR3 has 15 residues. Trimming cost V 3 bases and J 3 bases, with 14 bases left between them. The chain's CDR3 is CASSFLKGPDTEAFF. The CDR3 DNA reads as TGTGCCAGCAGCTTCCTTAAGGGGCCGGACACTGAAGCTTTCTTT.

The genes are TRBV28 and TRBJ2-5; 8 bases match TRBD1. CDR1 is MDHEN and CDR2 is SYDVKM in the germline V gene. After removal of 0 bases from V and 4 bases from J, the junction contained 10 bases not matched to a gene. The CDR3 length is 17 residues. CDR3: CASSLWGRGRVRETQYF. As DNA, the CDR3 is TGTGCCAGCAGTTTATGGGGCAGGGGGCGCGTGAGAGAGACCCAGTACTTC.

The rearrangement joins TRBV27 to TRBJ1-1; the D is unclear. This CDR3 contains 13 residues. Looked up from germline, CDR1 is MNHEY and CDR2 is SMNVEV (reference sequence). V was cut by 6 bases and J by 4 bases, with 12 bases left in between. Here the CDR3 reads CASSHGLGTEAFF. CDR3 in DNA: TGTGCCAGCAGCCATGGGCTGGGCACTGAAGCTTTCTTT.